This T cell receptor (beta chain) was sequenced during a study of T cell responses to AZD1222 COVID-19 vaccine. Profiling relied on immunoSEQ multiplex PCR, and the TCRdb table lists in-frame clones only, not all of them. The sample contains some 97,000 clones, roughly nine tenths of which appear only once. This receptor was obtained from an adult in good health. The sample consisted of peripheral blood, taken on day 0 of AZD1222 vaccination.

The CDR3 DNA follows: TGTGCCAGCAGCCAAGCCCCTGCCCAACAGCAGCAGTTCTTC. Its translation: CASSQAPAQQQQFF. The chain employs TRBV14 and TRBJ2-1; no firm D call. Germline lookup yields CDR1 SGHDN and CDR2 FVKESK. Trimming cost V 1 base and J 11 bases, with 15 bases left between them. The CDR3 has 14 amino acids.